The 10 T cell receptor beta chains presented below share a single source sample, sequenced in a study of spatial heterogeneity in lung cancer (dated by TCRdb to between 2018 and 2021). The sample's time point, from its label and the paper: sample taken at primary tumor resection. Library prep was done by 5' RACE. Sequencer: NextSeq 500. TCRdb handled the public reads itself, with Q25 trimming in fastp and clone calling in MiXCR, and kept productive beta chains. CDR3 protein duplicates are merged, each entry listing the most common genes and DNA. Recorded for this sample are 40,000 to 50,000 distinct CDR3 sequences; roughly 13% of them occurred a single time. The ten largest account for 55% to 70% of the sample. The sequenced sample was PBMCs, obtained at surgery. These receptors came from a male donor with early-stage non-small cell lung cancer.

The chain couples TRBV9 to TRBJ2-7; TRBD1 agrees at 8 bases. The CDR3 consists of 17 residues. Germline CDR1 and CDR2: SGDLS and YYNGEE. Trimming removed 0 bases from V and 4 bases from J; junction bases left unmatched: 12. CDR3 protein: CASSVAPRTGNGYEQYF. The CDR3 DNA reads TGTGCCAGCAGCGTAGCACCAAGGACAGGGAACGGTTACGAGCAGTACTTC.

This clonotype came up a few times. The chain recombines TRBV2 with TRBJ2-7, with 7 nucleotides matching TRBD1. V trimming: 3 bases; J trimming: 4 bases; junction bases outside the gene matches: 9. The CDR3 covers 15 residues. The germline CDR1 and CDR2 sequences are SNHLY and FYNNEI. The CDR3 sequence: CASSESGTEYYEQYF. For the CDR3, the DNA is TGTGCCAGCAGTGAGTCCGGGACAGAATATTACGAGCAGTACTTC. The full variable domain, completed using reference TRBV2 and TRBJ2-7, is EPEVTQTPSHQVTQMGQEVILRCVPISNHLYFYWYRQILGQKVEFLVSFYNNEISEKSEIFDDQFSVERPDGSNFTLKIRSTKLEDSAMYFCASSESGTEYYEQYFGPGTRLTVT.

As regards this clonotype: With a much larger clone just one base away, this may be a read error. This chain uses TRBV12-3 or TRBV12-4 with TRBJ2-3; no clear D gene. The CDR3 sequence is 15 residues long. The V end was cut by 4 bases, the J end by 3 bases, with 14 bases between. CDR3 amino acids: CASSYSHRMTDTQYF. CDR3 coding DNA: TGTGCCAGCAGTTATAGCCACCGGATGACAGATACGCAGTATTTT.

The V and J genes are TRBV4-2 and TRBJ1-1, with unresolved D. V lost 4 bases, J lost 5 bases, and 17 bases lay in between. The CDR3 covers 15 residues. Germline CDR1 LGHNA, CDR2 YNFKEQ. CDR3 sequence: CASSLPQRTLTEAFF. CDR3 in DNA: TGTGCCAGCAGCCTACCCCAGCGCACCCTGACTGAAGCTTTCTTT.

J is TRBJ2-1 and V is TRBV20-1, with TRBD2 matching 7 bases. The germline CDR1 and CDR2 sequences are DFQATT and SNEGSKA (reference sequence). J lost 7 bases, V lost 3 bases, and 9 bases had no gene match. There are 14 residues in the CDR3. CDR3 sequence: CSASGGRWGNEQFF. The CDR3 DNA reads TGCAGTGCTAGCGGCGGGAGATGGGGGAATGAGCAGTTCTTC.

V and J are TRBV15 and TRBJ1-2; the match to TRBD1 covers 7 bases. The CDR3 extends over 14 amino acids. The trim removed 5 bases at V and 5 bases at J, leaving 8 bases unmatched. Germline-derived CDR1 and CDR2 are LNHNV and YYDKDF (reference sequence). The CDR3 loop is CATSGAGTVYGYTF. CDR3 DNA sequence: TGTGCCACCAGCGGCGCCGGGACAGTATATGGCTACACCTTC. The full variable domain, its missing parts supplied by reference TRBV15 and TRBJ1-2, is DAMVIQNPRYQVTQFGKPVTLSCSQTLNHNVMYWYQQKSSQAPKLLFHYYDKDFNNEADTPDNFQSRRPNTSFCFLDIRSPGLGDTAMYLCATSGAGTVYGYTFGSGTRLTVV.

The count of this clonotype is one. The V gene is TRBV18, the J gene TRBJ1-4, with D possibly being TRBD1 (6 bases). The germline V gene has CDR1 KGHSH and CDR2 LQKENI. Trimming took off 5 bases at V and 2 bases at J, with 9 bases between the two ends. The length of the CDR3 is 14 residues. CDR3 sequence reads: CASSAGATNEKLFF. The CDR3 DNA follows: TGTGCCAGCTCAGCAGGGGCGACTAATGAAAAACTGTTTTTT.

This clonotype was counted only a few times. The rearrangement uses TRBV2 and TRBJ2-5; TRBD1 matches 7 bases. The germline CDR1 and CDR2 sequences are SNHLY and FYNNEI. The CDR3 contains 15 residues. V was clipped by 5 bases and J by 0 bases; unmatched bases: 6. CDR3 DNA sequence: TGTGCCAGCAGTCGACAGGGACAGTACCAAGAGACCCAGTACTTC. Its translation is CASSRQGQYQETQYF.

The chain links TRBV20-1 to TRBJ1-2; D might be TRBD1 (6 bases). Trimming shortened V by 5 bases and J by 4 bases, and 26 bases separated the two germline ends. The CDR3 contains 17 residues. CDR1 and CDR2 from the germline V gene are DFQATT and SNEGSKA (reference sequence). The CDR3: CSADLRDIFPGGYGYTF. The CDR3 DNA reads TGCAGTGCTGATCTCCGGGACATATTCCCCGGAGGCTATGGCTACACCTTC.

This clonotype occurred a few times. Here the CDR3 reads CASSLMNSNTGELFF. As DNA, the CDR3 is TGTGCCAGCAGCTTAATGAACAGTAACACCGGGGAGCTGTTTTTT. The chain uses TRBV7-3 and TRBJ2-2; D is ambiguous. V was clipped by 1 base and J by 2 bases, with 8 bases between them. Germline CDR1 and CDR2: SGHTA and FQGTGA. The CDR3 loop spans 15 amino acids.